This T cell receptor beta chain derives from a study of blood T cell repertoires in COVID-19. Study in general: T cells, B-cell-depleted T cells, or PBMCs supplied cDNA or gDNA.

CDR1 MNHEY and CDR2 SMNVEV come from the germline V gene (reference sequence). V shed 2 bases and J shed 2 bases, with 20 bases lying between them. The CDR3 is 18 residues long. This clone was counted only a few times. Grouping used clinical history reported by participants in a survey and questionnaire. TCRdb's copy holds only in-frame clones and misses some; the assay was immunoSEQ multiplex PCR. The sample holds over 250,000 clones, around nine tenths seen once. The sample consisted of PBMCs or T cells enriched from blood (not recorded which). This sequence originates from a woman in her fifties or sixties in a cohort exposed to, infected with or recovered from COVID-19 (not recorded which). V is TRBV27 and J is TRBJ2-3; D is possibly TRBD2 (6 bases). CDR3 sequence reads: CASSLDYFARTNTDTQYF. CDR3 sequence (DNA): TGTGCCAGCAGTTTAGATTATTTTGCCCGGACTAACACAGATACGCAGTATTTT.